One and the same sample provided the 28 T cell receptor beta chains below, sequenced in a study of T cells in Graves' hyperthyroidism and ophthalmopathy. TCR beta CDR3 regions were amplified from RNA transcripts. The study used the HTBI primer set for a first-round RT-PCR of the TCR CDR3. TCRdb reprocessed the multiplex PCR reads via MiXCR and lists one record per CDR3 protein. The sample lists about 480,000 distinct CDR3 sequences; approximately 24% were seen once. The sample taken for sequencing was blood. These receptors were taken from a woman aged 30 to 39 with Graves' ophthalmopathy.

This clonotype was seen many times. The chain employs TRBV12-3 or TRBV12-4 and TRBJ2-7, with 8 nucleotides matching TRBD1. Unmatched junction bases numbered 7, after V lost 4 bases and J lost 2 bases. This CDR3 has 15 residues. The CDR3 coding sequence is TGTGCCAGCAGTTCCCGGGACAGGACCACCTACGAGCAGTACTTC. It is translated as CASSSRDRTTYEQYF.

The chain carries TRBV25-1 and TRBJ2-3, with unresolved D. The CDR3 runs 16 residues. Trimming took off 4 bases at V and 0 bases at J, with 14 bases between the two ends. CDR1 is MGHDK and CDR2 is SYGVNS in the germline V gene. CDR3 loop: CASSGVGGISTDTQYF. The CDR3 DNA reads as TGTGCCAGCAGTGGAGTTGGCGGAATTAGCACAGATACGCAGTATTTT. The variable domain in full, with the rest retrieved from reference TRBV25-1 and TRBJ2-3, is EADIYQTPRYLVIGTGKKITLECSQTMGHDKMYWYQQDPGMELHLIHYSYGVNSTEKGDLSSESTVSRIRTEHFPLTLESARPSHTSQYLCASSGVGGISTDTQYFGPGTRLTVL.

This clonotype was observed many times. This could be a read error, since a much larger clone is one nucleotide away. The rearrangement joins TRBV12-3 or TRBV12-4 to TRBJ2-5, with D perhaps assigned TRBD1 or TRBD2 (5 bases each). There are 12 residues in the CDR3. CDR3 in DNA: TGTGCCAGCAGTACCTTGGGGGAGACCCAGCACTTC. The encoded protein is CASSTLGETQHF.

This clonotype was seen at least ten times. This chain connects TRBV19 to TRBJ1-1, with unresolved D. V was shortened by 5 bases and J by 2 bases, with 15 bases between the two germline ends. In germline, CDR1 is LNHDA, CDR2 SQIVND (reference sequence). The CDR3 sequence is 15 residues long. In DNA form, the CDR3 reads TGTGCCAGTAGTCGGAAGCGGGGAGAAAACACTGAAGCTTTCTTT. It translates to CASSRKRGENTEAFF.

This clonotype was seen at least ten times. The chain recombines TRBV20-1 with TRBJ2-5, with 14 bases lining up with TRBD2. The CDR3 extends over 16 amino acids. Germline CDR1 and CDR2: DFQATT and SNEGSKA (reference sequence). The V segment lost 4 bases and the J segment 2 bases; nucleotides outside the gene matches: 6. The CDR3, as DNA: TGCAGTGCTATCAGACTAGCGGGGGGGCTTCAAGAGACCCAGTACTTC. Protein product: CSAIRLAGGLQETQYF.

In this sample, this clonotype turned up a few times. The V gene is TRBV6-5, the J gene TRBJ2-5, with D possibly matching TRBD1 (5 bases). Germline V gives CDR1 MNHEY, CDR2 SVGAGI. V gave up 2 bases and J gave up 3 bases, with 16 bases separating them. The CDR3 runs 16 residues. The chain's CDR3 is CASSYPRGNSEETQYF. As DNA, the CDR3 is TGTGCCAGCAGTTACCCAAGGGGAAACTCGGAAGAGACCCAGTACTTC.

This clonotype was counted a few times. This sequence joins TRBV2 and TRBJ2-2; D perhaps matches TRBD2 (6 bases). There are 17 residues in the CDR3. Germline lookup yields CDR1 SNHLY and CDR2 FYNNEI. V lost 6 bases and J lost 0, with 17 bases in between. The CDR3 coding sequence is TGTGCCAGCAGATCAGAGGACTACCAGGCGAACACCGGGGAGCTGTTTTTT. Its translation: CASRSEDYQANTGELFF.

The chain recombines TRBV9 with TRBJ2-5; TRBD1 agrees at 8 bases. The CDR3 is made up of 23 amino acids. Germline V gene data show CDR1 as SGDLS and CDR2 as YYNGEE. Unmatched junction bases numbered 27, after V lost 0 bases and J lost 2 bases. The CDR3 here is CASSVVGEDRAREGWAPQETQYF. In DNA, the CDR3 is TGTGCCAGCAGCGTAGTAGGGGAGGACAGGGCCAGGGAAGGTTGGGCCCCACAAGAGACCCAGTACTTC. The full variable domain, rest sourced from reference TRBV9 and TRBJ2-5, is DSGVTQTPKHLITATGQRVTLRCSPRSGDLSVYWYQQSLDQGLQFLIQYYNGEERAKGNILERFSAQQFPDLHSELNLSSLELGDSALYFCASSVVGEDRAREGWAPQETQYFGPGTRLLVL.

The chain employs TRBV6-2 or TRBV6-3 and TRBJ1-6; D remains ambiguous. CDR3 length: 13 residues. The V end lost 6 bases, the J end lost 6 bases, and 9 bases lay between the germline ends. Germline assignment: CDR1 MNHEY and CDR2 SVGEGT. CDR3 amino acids: CASRRRLNSPLHF. CDR3 sequence (DNA): TGTGCCAGCAGACGCCGACTTAATTCACCCCTCCACTTT.

This clonotype has a handful of counts. The V gene is TRBV4-1, the J gene TRBJ2-2; 15 positions agree with TRBD2. The CDR3 has 19 residues. The germline V gene encodes CDR1 MGHRA and CDR2 YSYEKL. V shed 4 bases, J shed 8 bases, and the junction held 14 bases outside the gene matches. CDR3 in amino acids: CASSPWTSGGAGGSGELFF. CDR3 sequence (DNA): TGCGCCAGCAGCCCCTGGACTAGCGGGGGGGCCGGGGGATCAGGGGAGCTGTTTTTT.

J is TRBJ1-3 and V is TRBV6-5; 7 positions agree with TRBD1. The CDR3 sequence is 17 residues long. Germline V gene lookup returns CDR1 MNHEY and CDR2 SVGAGI. With V trimmed by 2 bases and J by 4 bases, 11 bases remained unmatched. The CDR3 sequence is CASSYTPLQGSGNTIYF. In DNA, the CDR3 is TGTGCCAGCAGTTACACACCATTACAGGGGTCGGGAAACACCATATATTTT.

The chain links TRBV10-3 to TRBJ2-5, with unresolved D. Germline V lookup: CDR1 ENHRY, CDR2 SYGVKD. CDR3 length: 11 residues. Between the trimmed V and J ends, which lost 4 bases and 3 bases, there was a span of 3 bases. CDR3 nucleotide sequence: TGTGCCATCAGTGTTGAAGAGACCCAGTACTTC. It codes for CAISVEETQYF.

The chain joins TRBV12-3 or TRBV12-4 to TRBJ2-7, with 7 bases identical to TRBD1. This CDR3 has 15 residues. J was trimmed by 3 bases and V by 5 bases; bases with no gene match: 10. CDR3 coding DNA: TGTGCCAGCAGTCCACCGGGACAGCTCTTCTACGAGCAGTACTTC. Translation gives CASSPPGQLFYEQYF.

The table lists this clonotype with a few counts. The chain has TRBV30 and TRBJ1-2; tentative D call: TRBD1 (5 bases). The CDR3 extends over 11 amino acids. Germline CDR1 is GTSNPN and CDR2 is SVGIG (reference sequence). V lost 3 bases, J lost 8 bases, and 10 bases lay in between. CDR3 protein: CAWREGLGYTF. DNA of the CDR3: TGTGCCTGGAGGGAGGGGTTAGGCTACACCTTC.

The table lists this clonotype with many counts. The chain combines TRBV6-1 with TRBJ1-5; TRBD1 agrees at 7 bases. In germline, CDR1 is MNHNS, CDR2 SASEGT. The V gene end was trimmed by 6 bases and the J gene end by 4 bases; junction bases not matched to a gene: 9. The CDR3 runs to 15 residues. The CDR3 here is CASSQRQGRNQPQHF. DNA for the CDR3: TGTGCCAGCAGCCAGAGACAGGGCCGGAATCAGCCCCAGCATTTT.

In this sample, this clonotype turned up a few times. The rearrangement joins TRBV6-1 to TRBJ2-5, with a tentative D call TRBD1 (6 bases). With 8 bases removed from V and 2 bases from J, the gap between germline ends came to 12 bases. This CDR3 is 13 amino acids long. From germline, CDR1 is MNHNS and CDR2 SASEGT. CDR3 residues: CASGRTVQETQYF. The CDR3 coding sequence is TGTGCCAGCGGAAGGACAGTACAAGAGACCCAGTACTTC.

In its sample, this clonotype was seen many times. The chain combines TRBV6-6 with TRBJ2-7; TRBD1 matches at 7 bases. CDR3 length: 14 residues. The trim removed 7 bases at V and 3 bases at J, leaving 9 bases unmatched. CDR1 and CDR2 (germline): MNHNY, SVGAGI (reference sequence). The CDR3 loop reads CASNGQAHGYEQYF. The CDR3 nucleotides read TGTGCCAGCAATGGACAGGCTCATGGCTACGAGCAGTACTTC.

This clonotype showed up many times. The chain uses TRBV27 and TRBJ1-5; 7 nucleotides align to TRBD1. The V gene's germline CDR1 is MNHEY and CDR2 SMNVEV (reference sequence). J gave up 6 bases and V 6 bases, and 5 bases lay outside the gene matches. The CDR3 has 13 amino acids. CDR3 region: CASSRTGLQPQHF. For the CDR3, the DNA is TGTGCCAGCAGCCGGACAGGACTTCAGCCCCAGCATTTT.

This clonotype has ten or more counts. This rearrangement joins TRBV7-2 to TRBJ2-7, with D possibly TRBD1 on 6 matching bases. CDR1 SGHTA and CDR2 FQGNSA come from the germline V gene. The ends were cut back, 2 bases at V and 2 bases at J, with 19 bases in the middle. CDR3 length equals 17 residues. CDR3 amino acids: CASSLSVSWTAAYEQYF. The CDR3 region has the DNA TGTGCCAGCAGCTTATCGGTTTCGTGGACAGCAGCCTACGAGCAGTACTTC. The whole variable domain, filled in from reference TRBV7-2 and TRBJ2-7, reads GAGVSQSPSNKVTEKGKDVELRCDPISGHTALYWYRQSLGQGLEFLIYFQGNSAPDKSGLPSDRFSAERTGGSVSTLTIQRTQQEDSAVYLCASSLSVSWTAAYEQYFGPGTRLTVT.

Many counts were recorded for this clonotype. The chain combines TRBV5-1 with TRBJ2-5; TRBD2 aligns across 12 bases. CDR1 and CDR2 (germline): SGHRS, YFSETQ. Losses at the gene ends were 1 base for V and 2 bases for J; bases not matched to a gene: 12. The CDR3 is made up of 19 amino acids. This CDR3 is CASSLWLAGGPKDQETQYF. CDR3 nucleotides: TGCGCCAGCAGCTTGTGGCTAGCGGGGGGGCCGAAGGATCAAGAGACCCAGTACTTC.

V is TRBV6-5 and J is TRBJ2-7, with D perhaps TRBD1 or TRBD2 (5 bases each). CDR1 is MNHEY, CDR2 SVGAGI, per germline. V dropped 4 bases and J dropped 3 bases, with 10 bases sitting between them. This CDR3 is 13 amino acids long. CDR3 DNA: TGTGCCAGCAGTTTGGGACCGGTCTACGAGCAGTACTTC. Translated: CASSLGPVYEQYF.

This clonotype was detected ten times or more. The gene calls are TRBV5-1 and TRBJ1-1; 8 nucleotides match TRBD1. The junction had 4 bases not matched to a gene; V was cut back by 5 bases and J by 10 bases. The CDR3 loop spans 11 amino acids. The V gene's germline CDR1 is SGHRS and CDR2 YFSETQ. CDR3 sequence (DNA): TGCGCCAGCAGGACAGGGGAGACAGCTTTCTTT. Amino acid sequence: CASRTGETAFF.

This rearrangement joins TRBV5-1 to TRBJ2-7; D perhaps matches TRBD1 (7 bases). Germline lookup yields CDR1 SGHRS and CDR2 YFSETQ. This CDR3 region has 13 residues. Trimming cost V 4 bases and J 6 bases, with 14 bases left between them. CDR3 in DNA: TGCGCCAGCAGCCCTCAGGGGGGTGGCGAGCAGTACTTC. Translating it yields CASSPQGGGEQYF.

This clonotype has ten or more counts. This chain connects TRBV29-1 to TRBJ2-4; D is ambiguous. Germline lookup yields CDR1 SQVTM and CDR2 ANQGSEA. Trimming removed 1 base from V and 1 base from J, with 5 bases in between. This CDR3 is 13 amino acids long. This CDR3 is CSVEGSAKNIQYF. In DNA form, the CDR3 reads TGCAGCGTTGAAGGGTCGGCCAAAAACATTCAGTACTTC.

This clonotype has at least ten counts. The chain links TRBV6-6 to TRBJ1-5; no clear D. Germline V gene data show CDR1 as MNHNY and CDR2 as SVGAGI (reference sequence). V lost 4 bases, J lost 3 bases, and 4 bases lay in between. The CDR3 totals 12 residues. The CDR3 DNA is TGTGCCAGCAGTTCCCACAATCAGCCCCAGCATTTT. As protein: CASSSHNQPQHF.

CDR3 bases: TGTGCCTACGGTCTCGGCCACGCCACTGAAGCTTTCTTT. This translates into CAYGLGHATEAFF. The chain recombines TRBV6-1 with TRBJ1-1, with D uncertain. Trimming took 11 bases from V and 4 from J, leaving 17 bases between them. Germline V CDR1 and CDR2: MNHNS, SASEGT. The CDR3 runs 13 residues.

This clonotype showed up many times. V and J are TRBV7-9 and TRBJ1-3; D unresolved. Germline CDR1 is SEHNR and CDR2 is FQNEAQ (reference sequence). V was shortened by 5 bases and J by 4 bases, with 9 bases between the two germline ends. The CDR3 has 13 amino acids. In DNA, the CDR3 is TGTGCCAGCAGCCACTCACAGGGAAACACCATATATTTT. The encoded protein is CASSHSQGNTIYF.

This clonotype was picked up many times. The rearrangement joins TRBV2 to TRBJ2-7; 7 nucleotides agree with TRBD2. The CDR3 spans 14 residues. Germline-derived CDR1 and CDR2 are SNHLY and FYNNEI. V lost 5 bases and J lost 2; bases outside the gene matches: 6. The CDR3, as DNA: TGTGCCAGCAGTCGGGGACTATCTGCCTACGAGCAGTACTTC. Translating it yields CASSRGLSAYEQYF.